Below are 17 T cell receptor beta chains sequenced from a single sample in a study of T cell repertoires in cytomegalovirus infection. TCRdb analysed the reads with MiXCR anew, one entry per CDR3 protein. The table lists 600,000 to 800,000 distinct CDR3 sequences, approximately 24% of them singletons, with 6.5% to 10% in the top ten. What was sequenced was CD8+ T cells from PBMCs. These receptors all come from a human donor in good health (CMV status not recorded). Some clones in this sample may be carry-over from other donors' samples.

This clonotype occurred a few times. The V and J genes are TRBV20-1 and TRBJ2-7; 8 nucleotides match TRBD2. V was pared by 1 base and J by 4 bases, with 6 bases of the junction left unmatched. The length of the CDR3 is 14 residues. CDR1 is DFQATT and CDR2 is SNEGSKA in the germline V gene (reference sequence). Here the CDR3 reads CSARVMAGGYEQYV. The CDR3 nucleotides read TGCAGTGCTAGAGTTATGGCGGGGGGATACGAGCAGTACGTC.

The chain recombines TRBV29-1 with TRBJ1-2; TRBD1 aligns across 9 bases. The CDR3 consists of 17 residues. Germline loops: CDR1 SQVTM, CDR2 ANQGSEA. V lost 7 bases and J lost 2; bases outside the gene matches: 17. CDR3 loop: CSAHPWGQGDSNYGYTF. CDR3 nucleotide sequence: TGCAGCGCTCATCCTTGGGGACAGGGCGACTCGAACTATGGCTACACCTTC. The variable domain in full, with the rest retrieved from reference TRBV29-1 and TRBJ1-2, is SAVISQKPSRDICQRGTSLTIQCQVDSQVTMMFWYRQQPGQSLTLIATANQGSEATYESGFVIDKFPISRPNLTFSTLTVSNMSPEDSSIYLCSAHPWGQGDSNYGYTFGSGTRLTVV.

This clonotype was seen repeatedly, ten times or more. The chain recombines TRBV6-2 or TRBV6-3 with TRBJ1-1; maybe TRBD1 (5 bases). CDR1 MNHEY and CDR2 SVGEGT come from the germline V gene. This CDR3 is 11 amino acids long. The CDR3 sequence: CETRGPSEAFF. CDR3 DNA sequence: TGTGAGACGCGGGGCCCATCTGAAGCTTTCTTT.

Points on this clonotype: A junction boundary mismatches the germline segment, possibly from a read error. The chain employs TRBV6-6 and TRBJ1-2; 7 bases agree with TRBD1. This CDR3 comprises 15 residues. The germline V gene encodes CDR1 MNHNY and CDR2 SVGAGI (reference sequence). The CDR3: CASSYSTTGSDGYTF. In nucleotides, the CDR3 is TGTGCCAGCAGTTACTCGACGACAGGGTCGGATGGCTACACCTTT.

This clonotype was detected a few times. The chain joins TRBV14 to TRBJ1-2, with unresolved D. Germline-derived CDR1 and CDR2 are SGHDN and FVKESK. CDR3 length equals 15 residues. V was cut by 4 bases and J by 2 bases, with 14 bases left in between. The CDR3 nucleotides read TGTGCCAGCAGCCTGGGTTGGACGGAAAACTATGGCTACACCTTC. Translated, it gives CASSLGWTENYGYTF. The variable domain in full, completed from reference TRBV14 and TRBJ1-2, reads EAGVTQFPSHSVIEKGQTVTLRCDPISGHDNLYWYRRVMGKEIKFLLHFVKESKQDESGMPNNRFLAERTGGTYSTLKVQPAELEDSGVYFCASSLGWTENYGYTFGSGTRLTVV.

This clonotype was seen only a few times. DNA for the CDR3: TGTGCTAGTGGTTCTAGCGGACTCCTGCAGTTCTTC. Encoded protein: CASGSSGLLQFF. The V and J genes are TRBV12-5 and TRBJ2-1; 7 nucleotides match TRBD2. After removal of 4 bases from V and 12 bases from J, the junction contained 6 bases not matched to a gene. The CDR3 has 12 amino acids. CDR1 is LGHNT and CDR2 is FRNRAP in the germline V gene.

The sample holds many counts of this clonotype. The V and J genes are TRBV20-1 and TRBJ2-1; 9 bases map to TRBD2. The CDR3 sequence is 16 residues long. Germline-derived CDR1 and CDR2 are DFQATT and SNEGSKA (reference sequence). V lost 3 bases and J lost 0; bases outside the gene matches: 6. In DNA, the CDR3 is TGCAGTGCTAGTAACCTAGCGGGGAGCTCCTACAATGAGCAGTTCTTC. Protein sequence: CSASNLAGSSYNEQFF.

The CDR3 bases are TGTGCCATCAGTGAGTCCAGGGTGGATAGGTTAAATCAGCCCCAGCATTTT. Protein sequence: CAISESRVDRLNQPQHF. This chain connects TRBV10-3 to TRBJ1-5; the D gene is possibly TRBD1 (5 bases). V lost 0 bases and J 4 bases, leaving 16 bases between the germline ends. CDR1 ENHRY and CDR2 SYGVKD come from the germline V gene. This CDR3 is 17 amino acids long.

The chain uses TRBV7-6 and TRBJ2-1; a possible D gene is TRBD1 (6 bases). This CDR3 is 13 amino acids long. The germline V and J ends were trimmed by 5 bases and 8 bases, with 13 bases remaining between them. The germline gives CDR1 SGHVS, CDR2 FNYEAQ. The CDR3 sequence is CASSPQGGDEQFF. CDR3 sequence (DNA): TGTGCCAGCAGCCCACAGGGTGGCGATGAGCAGTTCTTC. Full variable domain (outside the CDR3, taken from reference TRBV7-6 and TRBJ2-1): GAGVSQSPRYKVTKRGQDVALRCDPISGHVSLYWYRQALGQGPEFLTYFNYEAQQDKSGLPNDRFSAERPEGSISTLTIQRTEQRDSAMYRCASSPQGGDEQFFGPGTRLTVL.

This clonotype was seen more than once but under ten times. The rearrangement uses TRBV7-9 and TRBJ2-5; D gene ambiguous. This CDR3 spans 10 amino acids. Germline V lookup: CDR1 SEHNR, CDR2 FQNEAQ (reference sequence). The ends were cut back, 8 bases at V and 5 bases at J, with 6 bases in the middle. The CDR3 here is CASGRETQYF. For the CDR3, the DNA is TGTGCCAGCGGACGGGAGACCCAGTACTTC.

Concerning this clonotype: Relative to the germline gene, one junction end is altered; a read error may explain this. The chain carries TRBV6-1 and TRBJ2-1, with 8 positions matching TRBD1. Looked up from germline, CDR1 is MNHNS and CDR2 is SASEGT. The CDR3 sequence is 12 residues long. The CDR3 sequence: CASSDGPPQGVF. The CDR3 DNA is TGTGCCAGCAGTGACGGGCCTCCACAGGGGGTCTTC.

V and J are TRBV28 and TRBJ2-2; D not resolved. There are 15 residues in the CDR3. From germline, CDR1 is MDHEN and CDR2 SYDVKM. V lost 4 bases, J lost 4 bases, and 13 bases lay in between. The CDR3 reads CASSYVRAPTGELFF. CDR3 sequence (DNA): TGTGCCAGCAGTTATGTTAGGGCCCCCACCGGGGAGCTGTTTTTT.

This clonotype came up a few times. The chain joins TRBV7-6 to TRBJ2-5, with D possibly matching TRBD2 (6 bases). The CDR3 is 14 residues long. Germline values: CDR1 SGHVS, CDR2 FNYEAQ. With 5 bases removed from V and 5 bases from J, the gap between germline ends came to 15 bases. The CDR3 loop is CASSRLPGVETQYF. DNA for the CDR3: TGTGCCAGCAGCCGACTCCCGGGGGTTGAGACCCAGTACTTC.

This clonotype showed up many times. V gene TRBV5-6 combines with J gene TRBJ2-7, with a weak D call TRBD2 (5 bases). The CDR3 is made up of 12 amino acids. V was pared by 3 bases and J by 4 bases, with 8 bases between. From germline, CDR1 is SGHDT and CDR2 YYEEEE. CDR3 DNA: TGTGCCAGCAGCTCTCGGGGTTACGAGCAGTACGTC. This encodes CASSSRGYEQYV.

The chain uses TRBV7-8 and TRBJ1-5; TRBD1 might be the D (5 bases). This CDR3 comprises 15 residues. Trimming removed 9 bases from V and 0 bases from J, with 15 bases in between. Germline V lookup: CDR1 SGHVS, CDR2 FQNEAQ. CDR3 DNA sequence: TGTGCCAGTGGGGCCGGACATAATAGCAATCAGCCCCAGCATTTT. Encoded protein: CASGAGHNSNQPQHF. The whole variable domain, filled in from reference TRBV7-8 and TRBJ1-5, reads GAGVSQSPRYKVAKRGQDVALRCDPISGHVSLFWYQQALGQGPEFLTYFQNEAQLDKSGLPSDRFFAERPEGSVSTLKIQRTQQEDSAVYLCASGAGHNSNQPQHFGDGTRLSIL.

Ten or more counts support this clonotype. The chain couples TRBV7-9 to TRBJ2-1; D is perhaps TRBD1 (5 bases). Germline CDR1 and CDR2: SEHNR and FQNEAQ (reference sequence). CDR3 length: 16 residues. V was cut by 7 bases and J by 4 bases, with 20 bases left in between. The CDR3 coding sequence is TGTGCCAGCACCGAGACCCAGGGCGCTCTATACAATGAGCAGTTCTTC. Residues: CASTETQGALYNEQFF.

This sequence joins TRBV2 and TRBJ2-2, with 7 bases lining up with TRBD1. CDR1 is SNHLY and CDR2 is FYNNEI in the germline V gene. V dropped 8 bases and J dropped 3; count of bases not matched to a gene: 3. This CDR3 has 13 residues. The CDR3 spells CASDRVDTGELFF. CDR3 nucleotide sequence: TGTGCCAGCGACAGGGTTGACACCGGGGAGCTGTTTTTT.